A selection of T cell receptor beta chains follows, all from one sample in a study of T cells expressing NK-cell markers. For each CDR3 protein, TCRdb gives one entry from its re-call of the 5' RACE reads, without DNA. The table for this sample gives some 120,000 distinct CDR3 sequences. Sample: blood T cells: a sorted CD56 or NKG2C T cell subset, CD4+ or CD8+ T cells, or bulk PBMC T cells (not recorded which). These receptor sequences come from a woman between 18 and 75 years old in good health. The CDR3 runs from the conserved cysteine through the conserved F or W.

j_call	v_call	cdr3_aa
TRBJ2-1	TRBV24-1	CATSELGQDAEFF
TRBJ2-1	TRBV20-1	CSTSLWEEVYNEQFF
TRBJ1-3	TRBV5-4	CASSLLNTIYF
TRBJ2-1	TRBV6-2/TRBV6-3	CASKGVIEQFF
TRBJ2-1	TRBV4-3	CASSPGALTSYNEQFF
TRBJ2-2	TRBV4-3	CASSQDVVNTGELFF
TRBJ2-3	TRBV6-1	CASSPTSGSGDTQYF
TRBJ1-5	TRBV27	CASREAGGDFSNQPQHF
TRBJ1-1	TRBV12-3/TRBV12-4	CASSVGGPTEAFF
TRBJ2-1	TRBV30	CAWSLLGNSEQFF
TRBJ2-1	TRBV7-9	CASRGLSPYNEQFF
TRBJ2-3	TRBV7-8	CASNSQGRPSTDTQYF
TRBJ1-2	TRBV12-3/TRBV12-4	CAIDGTYGYTF
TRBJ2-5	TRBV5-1	CASSLWLAGGKETQYF
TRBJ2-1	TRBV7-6	CASSPGLKVANEQFF
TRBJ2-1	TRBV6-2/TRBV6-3	CASSPTSGGGNEQFF
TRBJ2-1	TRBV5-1	CASSPGTSGSNYEQFF
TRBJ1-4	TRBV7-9	CASSLRGVGGNRATNEKLFF
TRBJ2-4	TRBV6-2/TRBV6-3	CASSYMDSERLAKNIQYF
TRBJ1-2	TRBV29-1	CSVEQGHGYTF
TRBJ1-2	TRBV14	CASSQEGTYGYTF
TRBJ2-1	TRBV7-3	CASSPSTGAYNEQFF
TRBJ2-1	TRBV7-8	CASSKDGGLAYNEQFF
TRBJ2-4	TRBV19	CASRPPSGRDKNIQYF
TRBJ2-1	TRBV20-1	CSPRPSAAGQFF
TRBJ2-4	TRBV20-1	CSAEVPRAPGKNIQYF
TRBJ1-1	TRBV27	CASSLSGTGPMNTEAFF
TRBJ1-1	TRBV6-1	CASSDRGHTEAFF
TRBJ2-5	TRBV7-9	CASSSQTRLPETQYF
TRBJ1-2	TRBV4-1	CASSHDPTPVLYGYTF
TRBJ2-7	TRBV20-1	CSARPYLTSGGFSYEQYF
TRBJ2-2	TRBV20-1	CSARWVGRDTGELFF
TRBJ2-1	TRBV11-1	CASSPTSGGLSSYNEQFF
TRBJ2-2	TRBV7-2	CASRGHMGNAGELFF
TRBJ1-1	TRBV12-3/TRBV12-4	CASSLWIGNTEAFF
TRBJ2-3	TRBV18	CASPPRDASFGTDTQYF
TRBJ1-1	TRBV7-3	CASSFTGRTEAFF
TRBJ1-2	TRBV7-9	CASSYDSPWGYTF
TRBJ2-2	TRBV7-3	CASSFGLAGTGELFF
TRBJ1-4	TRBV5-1	CASSLKGDTWFNEKLFF